The 30 T cell receptor beta chains presented below share a single source sample, sequenced in a study of beta chain features in type 1 diabetes. Broader study findings: When Type 1 diabetes patients were examined, their TCRB CDR3s proved moderately but significantly shorter in all four CD4+ subsets.

What was sequenced were expressed TCRB transcripts, since all of the isolated RNA had been reverse transcribed. Profiling relied on immunoSEQ multiplex PCR, and the TCRdb table lists in-frame clones only, not all of them. The data hold about 160,000 clones, with approximately 8% observed a single time. What these receptors recognize is not known. Sequences were obtained from central memory CD4+ T cells from blood. These receptors were obtained from a man aged 18 to 29 with type 1 diabetes.

This clone occurred a few times. The chain links TRBV11-2 to TRBJ1-3, with 7 bases matching TRBD1. From germline, CDR1 is SGHAT and CDR2 FQNNGV. The CDR3 is 15 residues long. Germline trimming cut 4 bases from V and 4 bases from J; bases unmatched to any gene: 7. CDR3 residues: CASSSTGAGGNTIYF. In nucleotides, the CDR3 is TGTGCCAGCAGCTCCACAGGGGCTGGGGGAAACACCATATATTTT. The full variable domain, completed using reference TRBV11-2 and TRBJ1-3, is EAGVAQSPRYKIIEKRQSVAFWCNPISGHATLYWYQQILGQGPKLLIQFQNNGVVDDSQLPKDRFSAERLKGVDSTLKIQPAKLEDSAVYLCASSSTGAGGNTIYFGEGSWLTVV.

The chain carries TRBV19 and TRBJ2-2; tentatively, D is TRBD1 (6 bases). CDR1 is LNHDA and CDR2 is SQIVND in the germline V gene (reference sequence). Deletions cut 6 bases from V and 0 bases from J, with 11 bases between. The CDR3 is made up of 15 amino acids. CDR3 sequence reads: CASRTGQTNTGELFF. DNA of the CDR3: TGTGCCAGTAGGACCGGACAGACGAACACCGGGGAGCTGTTTTTT.

This clone appeared a few times. The V gene is TRBV7-2, the J gene TRBJ2-2; no firm D call. This CDR3 contains 13 residues. Germline V gene lookup returns CDR1 SGHTA and CDR2 FQGNSA. V dropped 1 base and J dropped 9 bases, with 9 bases sitting between them. CDR3 sequence reads: CASSLGGVWELFF. The DNA for the CDR3 is TGTGCCAGCAGCTTAGGAGGCGTCTGGGAGCTGTTTTTT.

The rearrangement joins TRBV7-2 to TRBJ2-4; 8 bases fit TRBD1. The ends lost 0 bases at V and 10 bases at J; junction bases unmatched: 11. In germline, CDR1 is SGHTA, CDR2 FQGNSA. This CDR3 contains 16 residues. CDR3 sequence (DNA): TGTGCCAGCAGCTTAGCACCCGGGACAGGAAGGATTATTCAGTACTTC. Residues: CASSLAPGTGRIIQYF. The full variable domain, completed using reference TRBV7-2 and TRBJ2-4, is GAGVSQSPSNKVTEKGKDVELRCDPISGHTALYWYRQSLGQGLEFLIYFQGNSAPDKSGLPSDRFSAERTGGSVSTLTIQRTQQEDSAVYLCASSLAPGTGRIIQYFGAGTRLSVL.

V usage is TRBV30 and J usage is TRBJ2-3; TRBD2 matches at 14 bases. The CDR3 contains 16 residues. Germline CDR1 and CDR2: GTSNPN and SVGIG (reference sequence). The V and J ends lost 0 bases and 6 bases, in that order; junction bases with no gene match: 5. CDR3 loop: CAWSVGLAGGRDTQYF. Here the CDR3 DNA reads TGTGCCTGGAGTGTAGGACTAGCGGGGGGCCGGGATACGCAGTATTTT.

This clone was found a few times. V is TRBV7-2 and J is TRBJ2-6, with 7 bases that match TRBD1. This CDR3 comprises 16 residues. The V gene's germline CDR1 is SGHTA and CDR2 FQGNSA. V lost 0 bases, J lost 4 bases, and 3 bases stayed unmatched. CDR3: CASSLATGAGANVLTF. CDR3 nucleotides: TGTGCCAGCAGCTTAGCTACAGGGGCCGGGGCCAACGTCCTGACTTTC.

The chain combines TRBV30 with TRBJ1-5; the D gene is possibly TRBD1 (5 bases). Trimming shortened V by 1 base and J by 6 bases, and 13 bases separated the two germline ends. The CDR3 consists of 14 residues. Germline CDR1 is GTSNPN and CDR2 is SVGIG (reference sequence). This CDR3 reads CAWSEGTPGQPQHF. CDR3 coding DNA: TGTGCCTGGAGTGAAGGGACTCCGGGTCAGCCCCAGCATTTT.

This clone showed up just a few times. This chain joins TRBV6-1 and TRBJ2-1; D call uncertain. The V end was cut by 7 bases, the J end by 4 bases, with 14 bases between. Germline loops: CDR1 MNHNS, CDR2 SASEGT. This CDR3 has 14 residues. This CDR3 reads CASTLDATYNEQFF. In DNA form, the CDR3 reads TGTGCCAGCACCCTCGACGCGACATACAATGAGCAGTTCTTC.

V is TRBV29-1 and J is TRBJ1-5; no definite D call. CDR3 length equals 13 residues. V was shortened by 4 bases and J by 3 bases, with 10 bases between the two germline ends. CDR1 SQVTM and CDR2 ANQGSEA come from the germline V gene. In nucleotides, the CDR3 is TGCAGCGTTGTGTATAGTTCCAATCAGCCCCAGCATTTT. It is translated as CSVVYSSNQPQHF.

This clone has more than one count but fewer than ten. This chain uses TRBV30 with TRBJ1-3; a possible D gene is TRBD1 (5 bases). Trimming cost V 5 bases and J 4 bases, with 6 bases left between them. CDR3 length equals 11 residues. Germline V CDR1 and CDR2: GTSNPN, SVGIG (reference sequence). CDR3 in DNA: TGTGCCTGGGCAGGGGGAAACACCATATATTTT. Residues: CAWAGGNTIYF.

The genes are TRBV27 and TRBJ2-7; 7 bases align to TRBD2. The CDR3 is 13 residues long. Unmatched junction bases numbered 4, after V lost 5 bases and J lost 3 bases. From germline, CDR1 is MNHEY and CDR2 SMNVEV (reference sequence). The CDR3: CASSTGTNYEQYF. CDR3 in DNA: TGTGCCAGCAGTACCGGGACTAACTACGAGCAGTACTTC.

The V gene is TRBV28, the J gene TRBJ2-5, with TRBD2 matching 11 bases. The germline CDR1 and CDR2 sequences are MDHEN and SYDVKM. Trimming at V came to 5 bases and at J to 3 bases, leaving 5 bases not matched to a gene. The CDR3 is 15 residues long. The CDR3 spells CASSPQGLAEETQYF. In DNA form, the CDR3 reads TGTGCCAGCAGTCCCCAGGGACTAGCGGAAGAGACCCAGTACTTC.

A few counts support this clone. The CDR3 protein is CASSSPEGYTF. CDR3 sequence (DNA): TGTGCCAGCAGCTCCCCTGAGGGCTACACCTTC. The V and J genes are TRBV7-9 and TRBJ1-2; no clear D gene. The CDR3 is made up of 11 amino acids. V was shortened by 4 bases and J by 8 bases, with 8 bases between the two germline ends. CDR1 SEHNR and CDR2 FQNEAQ come from the germline V gene (reference sequence).

This chain uses TRBV2 with TRBJ1-5, with D possibly matching TRBD1 (6 bases). Germline CDR1 reads SNHLY; CDR2 reads FYNNEI. This CDR3 spans 14 amino acids. Deletions cut 4 bases from V and 3 bases from J, with 10 bases between. CDR3 DNA: TGTGCCAGCAGTGCAGGGGCCCTCAATCAGCCCCAGCATTTT. It encodes CASSAGALNQPQHF.

The chain recombines TRBV11-2 with TRBJ1-4; no firm D call. V lost 4 bases to trimming and J lost 0 bases, with 12 bases between them. Germline V gene sequence: CDR1 SGHAT, CDR2 FQNNGV. The CDR3 sequence is 16 residues long. In DNA form, the CDR3 reads TGTGCCAGCAGCTCCAGACTCTCAGCAACTAATGAAAAACTGTTTTTT. Protein: CASSSRLSATNEKLFF.

Many counts were recorded for this clone. The chain is built from TRBV29-1 and TRBJ2-7; tentatively, D is TRBD1 (6 bases). The CDR3 is 14 residues long. Trimming shortened V by 6 bases and J by 6 bases, and 21 bases separated the two germline ends. The germline V gene has CDR1 SQVTM and CDR2 ANQGSEA. The CDR3 coding sequence is TGCAGCGTCCAGGGGCGCCTAGCTAATAGCGAGCAGTACTTC. Translated: CSVQGRLANSEQYF.

This chain joins TRBV7-2 and TRBJ2-7; TRBD2 matches at 12 bases. The CDR3 sequence is 16 residues long. Germline CDR1 and CDR2: SGHTA and FQGNSA. Unmatched junction bases numbered 7, after V lost 2 bases and J lost 5 bases. The CDR3 bases are TGTGCCAGCAGCTTACTAGCGGGAGGGACAAAGGACGAGCAGTACTTC. Amino acid sequence: CASSLLAGGTKDEQYF.

The genes are TRBV19 and TRBJ2-1; possibly TRBD1 for D (6 bases). The V and J ends lost 1 base and 6 bases respectively, with 13 bases between them. The CDR3 runs to 15 residues. Germline CDR1 is LNHDA and CDR2 is SQIVND (reference sequence). CDR3: CASSIGTGLPNEQFF. In DNA form, the CDR3 reads TGTGCCAGTAGTATAGGCACAGGGCTTCCCAATGAGCAGTTCTTC. Full variable domain (rest looked up from reference TRBV19 and TRBJ2-1): DGGITQSPKYLFRKEGQNVTLSCEQNLNHDAMYWYRQDPGQGLRLIYYSQIVNDFQKGDIAEGYSVSREKKESFPLTVTSAQKNPTAFYLCASSIGTGLPNEQFFGPGTRLTVL.

CDR3 sequence reads: CASSLIASYGYTF. The CDR3 DNA sequence: TGTGCCAGCAGTTTAATAGCGAGCTATGGCTACACCTTC. This chain joins TRBV28 and TRBJ1-2; unclear D gene. Trimming removed 2 bases at V and 4 bases at J, with 8 bases between. Per the germline V gene, CDR1 is MDHEN and CDR2 is SYDVKM. The CDR3 contains 13 residues.

The chain links TRBV5-1 to TRBJ2-3, with 7 bases lining up with TRBD2. Germline lookup yields CDR1 SGHRS and CDR2 YFSETQ. Germline trimming cut 4 bases from V and 2 bases from J; bases unmatched to any gene: 13. This CDR3 is 17 amino acids long. DNA of the CDR3: TGCGCCAGCAGCGTCAGTTTCAGCGGGGCGTCCACAGATACGCAGTATTTT. As protein: CASSVSFSGASTDTQYF.

The chain couples TRBV9 to TRBJ2-3, with a tentative D call TRBD2 (6 bases). The CDR3 runs 14 residues. Trimming took 2 bases from V and 3 from J, leaving 10 bases between them. Germline assignment: CDR1 SGDLS and CDR2 YYNGEE. DNA for the CDR3: TGTGCCAGCAGCGTCGGGGGTTTGACAGATACGCAGTATTTT. This encodes CASSVGGLTDTQYF.

This clone was observed a handful of times. CDR3 loop: CASSHSSGSSTDTQYF. The CDR3 DNA reads TGTGCCAGCAGTCACTCTAGCGGGAGTAGCACAGATACGCAGTATTTT. The chain joins TRBV28 to TRBJ2-3; 10 nucleotides align to TRBD2. The V and J ends lost 5 bases and 0 bases, in that order; junction bases with no gene match: 5. The germline V gene has CDR1 MDHEN and CDR2 SYDVKM. The CDR3 sequence is 16 residues long.

There are a few counts of this clone. The J gene is TRBJ2-1, the V gene TRBV5-1; weak D call: TRBD2 (7 bases). Germline values: CDR1 SGHRS, CDR2 YFSETQ. This CDR3 has 12 amino acids. V lost 4 bases and J 10 bases, leaving 12 bases between the germline ends. The CDR3 loop reads CASSISGGEQFF. The CDR3 DNA reads as TGCGCCAGCAGCATATCGGGGGGCGAGCAGTTCTTC.

This CDR3 is CASSRAPGGGTDTQYF. The CDR3 region has the DNA TGTGCCAGCTCGCGTGCCCCCGGTGGTGGCACAGATACGCAGTATTTT. The gene calls are TRBV18 and TRBJ2-3; D is unresolved. The length of the CDR3 is 16 residues. Trimming took 6 bases from V and 1 from J, leaving 17 bases between them. Germline-derived CDR1 and CDR2 are KGHSH and LQKENI.

In this sample, this clone turned up a few times. J is TRBJ2-3 and V is TRBV18; 9 nucleotides align to TRBD2. The V gene's germline CDR1 is KGHSH and CDR2 LQKENI. The ends lost 6 bases at V and 1 base at J; junction bases unmatched: 2. The CDR3 covers 14 residues. The chain's CDR3 is CASSRTSGTDTQYF. The CDR3 bases are TGTGCCAGCTCGCGGACTAGCGGCACAGATACGCAGTATTTT.

This clone occurred a few times. V usage is TRBV13 and J usage is TRBJ2-3, with D possibly being TRBD1 (5 bases). Germline CDR1 PRHDT, CDR2 FYEKMQ (reference sequence). The CDR3 covers 12 residues. Trimming pared 2 bases from V and 6 bases from J, leaving 6 bases between. The CDR3, as DNA: TGTGCCAGCAGCTTAAGACAGGATACGCAGTATTTT. It codes for CASSLRQDTQYF.

The chain couples TRBV30 to TRBJ1-3; 7 bases are a match to TRBD1. J lost 4 bases, V lost 5 bases, and 8 bases had no gene match. In germline, CDR1 is GTSNPN, CDR2 SVGIG (reference sequence). There are 14 residues in the CDR3. DNA of the CDR3: TGTGCCTGGGGGGGCACAGGGGCGGGAAACACCATATATTTT. Translation gives CAWGGTGAGNTIYF. The full variable domain, in which reference TRBV30 and TRBJ1-3 provide the parts outside the CDR3, is SQTIHQWPATLVQPVGSPLSLECTVEGTSNPNLYWYRQAAGRGLQLLFYSVGIGQISSEVPQNLSASRPQDRQFILSSKKLLLSDSGFYLCAWGGTGAGNTIYFGEGSWLTVV.

The chain has TRBV4-1 and TRBJ2-7; D perhaps matches TRBD2 (5 bases). This CDR3 comprises 16 residues. Germline V gene sequence: CDR1 MGHRA, CDR2 YSYEKL. V lost 2 bases and J lost 0, with 14 bases in between. CDR3 DNA: TGCGCCAGCAGCCAACACGTTGCGGGTACCTCCTACGAGCAGTACTTC. Encoded protein: CASSQHVAGTSYEQYF.

This sequence joins TRBV6-5 and TRBJ2-2; perhaps TRBD2 as D (5 bases). Germline CDR1 and CDR2: MNHEY and SVGAGI. CDR3 size: 14 residues. V lost 6 bases and J 4 bases, leaving 12 bases between the germline ends. The CDR3 is CASRTLEGTGELFF. Written as DNA, the CDR3 is TGTGCCAGCAGGACCTTAGAGGGCACCGGGGAGCTGTTTTTT.

This clone was seen a handful of times. The J gene is TRBJ1-6, the V gene TRBV5-6, with D uncertain. With 1 base removed from V and 8 bases from J, the gap between germline ends came to 10 bases. Germline V gene sequence: CDR1 SGHDT, CDR2 YYEEEE. The CDR3 has 14 amino acids. The CDR3 coding sequence is TGTGCCAGCAGCTTGAGAGGTCGGGATTCACCCCTCCACTTT. This sequence encodes CASSLRGRDSPLHF. The whole variable domain, remainder taken from reference TRBV5-6 and TRBJ1-6, is DAGVTQSPTHLIKTRGQQVTLRCSPKSGHDTVSWYQQALGQGPQFIFQYYEEEERQRGNFPDRFSGHQFPNYSSELNVNALLLGDSALYLCASSLRGRDSPLHFGNGTRLTVT.